A single sample gave rise to the 9 T cell receptor beta chains below, sequenced in a study of Ad26.COV2.S vaccination and SARS-CoV-2 variants. Treatment in this sample: some 20 received Ad26.COV2.S at low or high dose, single or two shots; five or six received placebo; per-sample allocation not given. Material that was analyzed had been drawn on day 63 after the first vaccine or placebo injection. Sequencing was performed with immunoSEQ multiplex PCR; in TCRdb, only in-frame clones are kept and a portion is missing. The data contain about 350,000 clones, about 88% of them singletons. The specimen comprised peripheral blood, sampled in a trial of Ad26.COV2.S vaccine versus placebo. The source of these receptors is a person aged 18-60 years who received the Ad26.COV2.S COVID-19 vaccine or a placebo.

This sequence joins TRBV3-1 (or the pseudogene TRBV3-2) and TRBJ1-1; D possibly corresponds to TRBD1 (5 bases). The CDR3 contains 16 residues. Trimming removed 4 bases from V and 0 bases from J, with 15 bases in between. From germline, CDR1 is LGHDT and CDR2 YNNKEL (reference sequence). The CDR3 reads CASSPMRGTVNTEAFF. The CDR3 DNA is TGTGCCAGCAGCCCCATGCGGGGGACCGTGAACACTGAAGCTTTCTTT.

V usage is TRBV7-2 and J usage is TRBJ1-1, with TRBD1 identical over 12 bases. CDR1 is SGHTA, CDR2 FQGNSA, per germline. V lost 5 bases and J lost 5; bases outside the gene matches: 12. The CDR3 is 17 amino acids. As DNA, the CDR3 is TGTGCCAGCAGCCTCATAGTTGGGGACAGGGGGCCGACTGAAGCTTTCTTT. Protein sequence: CASSLIVGDRGPTEAFF.

The V gene is TRBV19, the J gene TRBJ2-2, with a weak D call TRBD2 (5 bases). This CDR3 is built from 14 residues. CDR1 LNHDA and CDR2 SQIVND come from the germline V gene (reference sequence). V shed 6 bases and J shed 4 bases, with 12 bases lying between them. CDR3: CASRNGVITGELFF. The CDR3 DNA is TGTGCCAGTAGGAACGGGGTCATCACCGGGGAGCTGTTTTTT.

This chain links TRBV27 with TRBJ1-5; TRBD1 agrees at 12 bases. Unmatched junction bases numbered 7, after V lost 6 bases and J lost 7 bases. Germline lookup yields CDR1 MNHEY and CDR2 SMNVEV (reference sequence). The CDR3 consists of 15 residues. CDR3 loop: CASSPGQGARQPQHF. The DNA for the CDR3 is TGTGCCAGCAGCCCGGGACAGGGGGCACGGCAGCCCCAGCATTTT.

This chain's CDR3 is CASSGGTSGSHEQFF. The CDR3, as DNA: TGTGCCAGCAGCGGCGGGACTAGCGGGAGTCATGAGCAGTTCTTC. The chain has TRBV5-5 and TRBJ2-1; 14 nucleotides match TRBD2. There are 15 residues in the CDR3. Germline V gene lookup returns CDR1 SGHKS and CDR2 YYEKEE (reference sequence). Germline trimming cut 4 bases from V and 8 bases from J; bases unmatched to any gene: 5.

The sample holds one count of this clone. In DNA form, the CDR3 reads TGTGCCAGCAGTTTATCCAGGCCCAGCACCGGGGAGCTGTTTTTT. Its translation: CASSLSRPSTGELFF. V usage is TRBV28 and J usage is TRBJ2-2; no clear D gene. CDR3 length: 15 residues. Deletions cut 1 base from V and 4 bases from J, with 10 bases between. From germline, CDR1 is MDHEN and CDR2 SYDVKM.

The chain employs TRBV4-3 and TRBJ2-7; D ambiguous. V lost 0 bases, J lost 2 bases, and 5 bases lay in between. Germline V CDR1 and CDR2: LGHNA, YSLEER. The CDR3 covers 13 residues. In nucleotides, the CDR3 is TGCGCCAGCAGCCAAGAGTACCCCTACGAGCAGTACTTC. Translated: CASSQEYPYEQYF.

The chain employs TRBV6-2 or TRBV6-3 and TRBJ1-2, with 7 bases lining up with TRBD1. V shed 2 bases, J shed 6 bases, and the junction held 6 bases outside the gene matches. CDR1 is MNHEY, CDR2 SVGEGT, per germline. The CDR3 covers 14 residues. The DNA of the CDR3 is TGTGCCAGCAGTTACGAACACAGGGGCGATGGCTACACCTTC. This gives the protein CASSYEHRGDGYTF.

The J gene is TRBJ2-3, the V gene TRBV19, with 7 positions matching TRBD2. From germline, CDR1 is LNHDA and CDR2 SQIVND (reference sequence). The CDR3 spans 16 residues. V shed 7 bases, J shed 0 bases, and the junction held 10 bases outside the gene matches. DNA for the CDR3: TGTGCCAGTAACCGCGGAAGCGGGGCGAGCACAGATACGCAGTATTTT. It specifies CASNRGSGASTDTQYF.